The clone carrying this TCR beta chain was seen only a few times. What it binds is not known. In TCRdb, the 5' RACE reads were re-called with MiXCR into one record per CDR3 protein. The repertoire holds about 2,300 distinct CDR3 sequences, with 20% to 25% as singletons. These data belong to a study of spatial heterogeneity in lung cancer. About the research overall: Beta-chain sequences were consistently detected more often than alpha-chain sequences. Broader study findings: Mutation tallies in tumors tracked expanded intratumoral alpha and beta TCR counts.

This sample's time point: sample taken at primary tumor resection. Unsorted whole RNA of tumor, nontumor lung or frozen PBMC was sequenced. This CDR3 is 13 amino acids long. Trimming took 3 bases from V and 6 from J, leaving 11 bases between them. CDR1 and CDR2 from the germline V gene are SGHVS and FQNEAQ. This TCR derives from a male donor with early-stage non-small cell lung cancer. Here the sequenced sample was lung tumor tissue, taken at surgery. The chain links TRBV7-8 to TRBJ1-1, with unresolved D. CDR3 residues: CASSFAGYAEAFF. Here the CDR3 DNA reads TGTGCCAGCAGCTTCGCGGGATACGCTGAAGCTTTCTTT.